This entry lists 30 T cell receptor beta chains sequenced from one sample in a study of blood T cell repertoires in COVID-19. Clones were read by immunoSEQ multiplex PCR, and TCRdb kept only the in-frame ones, dropping some. The data show more than 300,000 clones, with over 85% seen just once and over 8.5% held by the top ten. Sequences were obtained from PBMCs or T cells enriched from blood (not recorded which). Source of these receptors: a woman aged 25 to 39 who had recovered from COVID-19.

DNA of the CDR3: TGTGCCACCAGTGATTTGAGAGGGACCCAGTACTTC. This sequence encodes CATSDLRGTQYF. This chain uses TRBV24-1 with TRBJ2-5; D uncertain. This CDR3 is 12 amino acids long. CDR1 KGHDR and CDR2 SFDVKD come from the germline V gene. V lost 0 bases and J lost 7, with 5 bases in between.

The chain recombines TRBV9 with TRBJ2-1; 11 bases match TRBD1. From germline, CDR1 is SGDLS and CDR2 YYNGEE. CDR3 length: 18 amino acids. Trimming removed 0 bases from V and 7 bases from J; junction bases left unmatched: 12. The CDR3 protein is CASSVGTRGQGGFNEQFF. CDR3 sequence (DNA): TGTGCCAGCAGCGTAGGAACCCGGGGACAGGGGGGCTTTAATGAGCAGTTCTTC.

This rearrangement joins TRBV19 to TRBJ1-1; TRBD1 might be the D (5 bases). Trimming took off 5 bases at V and 7 bases at J, with 11 bases between the two ends. Per germline, CDR1 LNHDA and CDR2 SQIVND (reference sequence). The length of the CDR3 is 12 residues. The CDR3 loop is CASSSWTSEAFF. The DNA for the CDR3 is TGTGCCAGTAGTTCTTGGACAAGTGAAGCTTTCTTT.

The genes are TRBV5-6 and TRBJ2-7; TRBD2 agrees at 7 bases. Trimming at V came to 3 bases and at J to 1 base, leaving 7 bases not matched to a gene. Germline V gene data show CDR1 as SGHDT and CDR2 as YYEEEE. The CDR3 contains 15 residues. CDR3: CASSYRTRESYEQYF. Written as DNA, the CDR3 is TGTGCCAGCAGCTACCGGACTAGGGAATCCTACGAGCAGTACTTC. Variable domain in full (rest from reference TRBV5-6 and TRBJ2-7): DAGVTQSPTHLIKTRGQQVTLRCSPKSGHDTVSWYQQALGQGPQFIFQYYEEEERQRGNFPDRFSGHQFPNYSSELNVNALLLGDSALYLCASSYRTRESYEQYFGPGTRLTVT.

The V call is TRBV11-2, the J call TRBJ2-1, with TRBD2 matching over 14 bases. In germline, CDR1 is SGHAT, CDR2 FQNNGV. The CDR3 sequence is 17 residues long. With 1 base clipped from V and 4 bases from J, the junction kept 3 bases outside the gene matches. The DNA for the CDR3 is TGTGCCAGCAGCTTAGTTGGGACTAGCGGGGGTTACAATGAGCAGTTCTTC. As protein: CASSLVGTSGGYNEQFF.

V gene TRBV11-2 combines with J gene TRBJ1-3, with a tentative D call TRBD1 (5 bases). The germline V gene has CDR1 SGHAT and CDR2 FQNNGV. Deletions cut 6 bases from V and 0 bases from J, with 9 bases between. CDR3 length: 14 amino acids. CDR3 protein: CASSRGSSGNTIYF. The CDR3 DNA is TGTGCCAGCAGTCGGGGGAGCTCTGGAAACACCATATATTTT. Variable domain in full (rest from reference TRBV11-2 and TRBJ1-3): EAGVAQSPRYKIIEKRQSVAFWCNPISGHATLYWYQQILGQGPKLLIQFQNNGVVDDSQLPKDRFSAERLKGVDSTLKIQPAKLEDSAVYLCASSRGSSGNTIYFGEGSWLTVV.

The V and J genes are TRBV29-1 and TRBJ2-5, with 8 bases that match TRBD1. Germline V gene sequence: CDR1 SQVTM, CDR2 ANQGSEA. The CDR3 covers 12 residues. Trimming removed 6 bases from V and 5 bases from J; junction bases left unmatched: 5. The CDR3 DNA reads TGCAGCGTCGGGGGACAGGCGGAGACCCAGTACTTC. This sequence encodes CSVGGQAETQYF.

A word on this clone: One end of the junction fails to match germline, which may point to a read error. The rearrangement joins TRBV13 to TRBJ1-3; tentative D call: TRBD1 (6 bases). Germline loops: CDR1 PRHDT, CDR2 FYEKMQ (reference sequence). The CDR3 has 18 amino acids. In nucleotides, the CDR3 is TGTGCCAGCAGCCTAGGTTTGACAGGCTTTAGCTCTGGAAACACCATATATTTT. Translating gives CASSLGLTGFSSGNTIYF.

The rearrangement uses TRBV19 and TRBJ1-5, with TRBD1 matching 8 bases. CDR1 is LNHDA and CDR2 is SQIVND in the germline V gene (reference sequence). The CDR3 has 17 residues. V lost 6 bases, J lost 2 bases, and 12 bases stayed unmatched. For the CDR3, the DNA is TGTGCCAGTAGCCAGGACAGGGCCTATAGGCGCAATCAGCCCCAGCATTTT. Protein product: CASSQDRAYRRNQPQHF.

The genes are TRBV21-1 and TRBJ1-6; TRBD1, the D gene given by the table, was not confirmed from the DNA. TRBV21-1 represents a pseudogene. The CDR3 sequence is 14 residues long. The DNA for the CDR3 is TGTGCCAGCCTCAACAGGGAGAGGAATTCACCCCTCCACTTT. It codes for CASLNRERNSPLHF.

The CDR3 coding sequence is TGTGCCTGGAGGCGTAATGAAGCTTTCTTT. Translating gives CAWRRNEAFF. This chain links TRBV30 with TRBJ1-1; D is unclear. Trimming stripped 3 bases from V and 7 bases from J, with 6 bases between. This CDR3 spans 10 amino acids. The V gene's germline CDR1 is GTSNPN and CDR2 SVGIG (reference sequence).

This clone showed up just once. This chain links TRBV5-1 with TRBJ2-1; tentatively, D is TRBD2 (5 bases). Trimming removed 2 bases at V and 0 bases at J, with 9 bases between. The germline V gene encodes CDR1 SGHRS and CDR2 YFSETQ. CDR3 size: 15 residues. The CDR3 protein is CASSFEGLSYNEQFF. DNA for the CDR3: TGCGCCAGCAGCTTTGAGGGCCTCTCCTACAATGAGCAGTTCTTC.

The V and J genes are TRBV28 and TRBJ1-5, with D possibly matching TRBD1 (5 bases). CDR1 is MDHEN and CDR2 is SYDVKM in the germline V gene. This CDR3 has 17 amino acids. V was trimmed by 2 bases and J by 6 bases, leaving 20 bases between them. CDR3 DNA: TGTGCCAGCAGTTTACCAAAAGATTGGGGGGTGGGTCAGCCCCAGCATTTT. Residues: CASSLPKDWGVGQPQHF.

This clone was recorded a few times. The CDR3 DNA is TGTGCCAGCAGTCCCAAATACGGTCACGAGCAGTACTTC. It is translated as CASSPKYGHEQYF. The J gene is TRBJ2-7, the V gene TRBV6-2 or TRBV6-3; D unresolved. Germline lookup yields CDR1 MNHEY and CDR2 SVGEGT. The CDR3 length is 13 residues. The V gene lost 5 bases and the J gene lost 5 bases, with 13 bases spanning the gap.

The chain combines TRBV9 with TRBJ2-1; D possibly corresponds to TRBD1 (5 bases). CDR1 and CDR2 (germline): SGDLS, YYNGEE. The V and J ends lost 0 bases and 2 bases respectively, with 9 bases between them. The CDR3 runs 15 residues. The DNA for the CDR3 is TGTGCCAGCAGCGTAGGGGGCTGGCCCTACAATGAGCAGTTCTTC. Its translation is CASSVGGWPYNEQFF.

The rearrangement links TRBV2 to TRBJ2-1, with no clear D. Trimming pared 2 bases from V and 0 bases from J, leaving 8 bases between. This CDR3 region has 15 residues. Germline CDR1 reads SNHLY; CDR2 reads FYNNEI. The CDR3 DNA sequence: TGTGCCAGCAGTGAATCCTTGAGCTCCTACAATGAGCAGTTCTTC. Translated, it gives CASSESLSSYNEQFF.

The rearrangement uses TRBV28 and TRBJ1-1, with 7 bases identical to TRBD1. The CDR3 spans 14 residues. The V segment lost 6 bases and the J segment 1 base; nucleotides outside the gene matches: 5. In germline, CDR1 is MDHEN, CDR2 SYDVKM. The DNA for the CDR3 is TGTGCCAGCAGCCCAGGGACAGAGAACACTGAAGCTTTCTTT. Its translation is CASSPGTENTEAFF. The full variable domain, its missing parts supplied by reference TRBV28 and TRBJ1-1, is DVKVTQSSRYLVKRTGEKVFLECVQDMDHENMFWYRQDPGLGLRLIYFSYDVKMKEKGDIPEGYSVSREKKERFSLILESASTNQTSMYLCASSPGTENTEAFFGQGTRLTVV.

CDR3 loop: CAISASTGGPYEQYF. Here the CDR3 DNA reads TGTGCCATCAGTGCCTCGACAGGGGGCCCCTACGAGCAGTACTTC. The chain joins TRBV10-3 to TRBJ2-7; 10 bases align to TRBD1. CDR3 length: 15 amino acids. From germline, CDR1 is ENHRY and CDR2 SYGVKD. The V and J ends lost 4 bases and 2 bases, in that order; junction bases with no gene match: 5.

The chain couples TRBV4-2 to TRBJ1-2; D is uncertain. Trimming took 0 bases from V and 8 from J, leaving 25 bases between them. The germline V gene encodes CDR1 LGHNA and CDR2 YNFKEQ. CDR3 length: 18 residues. The CDR3 here is CASSQDPAVAWSTRGYTF. CDR3 nucleotide sequence: TGTGCCAGCAGCCAAGATCCTGCTGTGGCTTGGTCAACTAGGGGCTACACCTTC.

V and J are TRBV10-3 and TRBJ1-1; 7 bases agree with TRBD1. Trimming took 9 bases from V and 1 from J; bases not matched to a gene: 8. CDR1 is ENHRY and CDR2 is SYGVKD in the germline V gene. CDR3 length: 14 residues. This CDR3 reads CAIRAGQPNTEAFF. CDR3 DNA sequence: TGTGCCATAAGGGCGGGACAGCCGAACACTGAAGCTTTCTTT.

The CDR3 here is CASSLVLASGSVWNGELFF. The CDR3 bases are TGTGCCAGCAGTCTTGTACTGGCTAGCGGGAGTGTATGGAACGGGGAGCTGTTTTTT. The gene calls are TRBV5-4 and TRBJ2-2, with 10 bases that match TRBD2. CDR1 and CDR2 from the germline V gene are SGHNT and YYREEE (reference sequence). After removal of 5 bases from V and 7 bases from J, the junction contained 20 bases not matched to a gene. There are 19 residues in the CDR3.

This chain uses TRBV5-6 with TRBJ2-7, with D tentatively TRBD2 (7 bases). CDR1 and CDR2 from the germline V gene are SGHDT and YYEEEE. Deletions cut 4 bases from V and 2 bases from J, with 10 bases between. The CDR3 totals 13 residues. The CDR3, as DNA: TGTGCCAGCAGCCTGGGGGGGCCCTACGAGCAGTACTTC. Translated, it gives CASSLGGPYEQYF.

J is TRBJ2-1 and V is TRBV19, with TRBD2 matching 11 bases. Trimming removed 7 bases from V and 10 bases from J; junction bases left unmatched: 9. The germline V gene encodes CDR1 LNHDA and CDR2 SQIVND (reference sequence). The CDR3 spans 14 residues. CDR3 sequence reads: CASTLAGESEEQFF. In DNA, the CDR3 is TGTGCCAGTACACTAGCGGGAGAATCAGAAGAGCAGTTCTTC. Filled out from reference TRBV19 and TRBJ2-1, the complete variable domain reads DGGITQSPKYLFRKEGQNVTLSCEQNLNHDAMYWYRQDPGQGLRLIYYSQIVNDFQKGDIAEGYSVSREKKESFPLTVTSAQKNPTAFYLCASTLAGESEEQFFGPGTRLTVL.

This CDR3 reads CASSLNSGARQPQHF. The CDR3 region has the DNA TGTGCCAGCAGCTTAAACTCAGGGGCGCGTCAGCCCCAGCATTTT. The V call is TRBV7-2, the J call TRBJ1-5; tentatively, D is TRBD1 (6 bases). The germline CDR1 and CDR2 sequences are SGHTA and FQGNSA. Trimming took off 2 bases at V and 6 bases at J, with 14 bases between the two ends. The CDR3 spans 15 residues.

The V call is TRBV10-2, the J call TRBJ1-3; D is undetermined. Trimming took 1 base from V and 0 from J, leaving 7 bases between them. The CDR3 runs to 15 residues. Germline loops: CDR1 WSHSY, CDR2 SAAADI. The CDR3 loop reads CASSEWSPSGNTIYF. DNA for the CDR3: TGCGCCAGCAGTGAGTGGAGCCCCTCTGGAAACACCATATATTTT.

In its sample, this clone was seen a few times. The chain couples TRBV7-2 to TRBJ1-2; 8 bases are a match to TRBD1. The CDR3 contains 14 residues. CDR1 is SGHTA and CDR2 is FQGNSA in the germline V gene. The junction had 6 bases not matched to a gene; V was cut back by 6 bases and J by 3 bases. CDR3 nucleotide sequence: TGTGCCAGCAGGAGGACAGGGTCCGACTATGGCTACACCTTC. The encoded protein is CASRRTGSDYGYTF.

V gene TRBV4-1 combines with J gene TRBJ2-1; D not certain. This CDR3 region has 15 residues. Germline V CDR1 and CDR2: MGHRA, YSYEKL. Between the trimmed V and J ends, which lost 1 base and 0 bases, there was a span of 7 bases. The CDR3 protein is CASSQGQSSYNEQFF. CDR3 nucleotide sequence: TGCGCCAGCAGCCAAGGACAAAGCTCCTACAATGAGCAGTTCTTC.

The gene calls are TRBV3-1 (or the pseudogene TRBV3-2) and TRBJ2-7; no reliable D call. The CDR3 runs to 12 residues. Germline values: CDR1 LGHDT, CDR2 YNNKEL (reference sequence). Deletions cut 2 bases from V and 7 bases from J, with 9 bases between. CDR3 loop: CASSQTTAEQYF. The CDR3 DNA follows: TGTGCCAGCAGCCAAACCACAGCAGAGCAGTACTTC.

This chain joins TRBV6-5 and TRBJ2-7; 9 nucleotides agree with TRBD1. Germline loops: CDR1 MNHEY, CDR2 SVGAGI. The length of the CDR3 is 14 residues. The V segment lost 10 bases and the J segment 7 bases; nucleotides outside the gene matches: 14. The CDR3 sequence is CATSSPGQGEEQYF. CDR3 sequence (DNA): TGTGCCACCTCGTCTCCGGGACAGGGTGAGGAGCAGTACTTC.

Note on this clone: One end of the junction fails to match germline, which may point to a read error. V usage is TRBV6-4 and J usage is TRBJ2-1; D may be TRBD2 (7 bases). The germline CDR1 and CDR2 sequences are MRHNA and SNTAGT. CDR3 length equals 17 residues. CDR3 amino acids: CARSGGEGGRRYNEQFF. In DNA form, the CDR3 reads TGTGCCCGCAGCGGAGGGGAGGGGGGGAGACGCTACAATGAGCAGTTCTTC.